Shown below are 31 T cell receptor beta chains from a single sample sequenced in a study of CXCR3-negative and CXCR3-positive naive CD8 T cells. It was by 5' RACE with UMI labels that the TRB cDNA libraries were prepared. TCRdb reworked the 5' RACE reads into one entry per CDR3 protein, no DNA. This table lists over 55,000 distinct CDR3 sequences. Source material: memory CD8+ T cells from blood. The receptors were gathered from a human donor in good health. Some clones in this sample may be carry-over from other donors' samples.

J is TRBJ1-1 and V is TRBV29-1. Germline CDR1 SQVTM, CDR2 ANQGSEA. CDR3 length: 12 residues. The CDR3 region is CSVEQRNTEAFF. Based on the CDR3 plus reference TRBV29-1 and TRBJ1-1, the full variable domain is SAVISQKPSRDICQRGTSLTIQCQVDSQVTMMFWYRQQPGQSLTLIATANQGSEATYESGFVIDKFPISRPNLTFSTLTVSNMSPEDSSIYLCSVEQRNTEAFFGQGTRLTVV.

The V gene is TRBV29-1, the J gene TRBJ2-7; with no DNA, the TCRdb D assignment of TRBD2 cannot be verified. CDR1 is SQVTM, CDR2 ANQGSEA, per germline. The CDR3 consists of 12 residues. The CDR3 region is CSAVGAGYEQYF.

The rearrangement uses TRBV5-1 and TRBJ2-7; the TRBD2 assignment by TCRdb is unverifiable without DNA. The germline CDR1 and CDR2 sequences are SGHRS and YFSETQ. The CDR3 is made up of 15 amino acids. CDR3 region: CASSLEGRPAYEQYF.

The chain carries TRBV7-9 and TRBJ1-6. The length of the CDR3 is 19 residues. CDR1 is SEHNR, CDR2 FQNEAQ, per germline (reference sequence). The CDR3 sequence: CASSLFRDFPSSYNSPLHF.

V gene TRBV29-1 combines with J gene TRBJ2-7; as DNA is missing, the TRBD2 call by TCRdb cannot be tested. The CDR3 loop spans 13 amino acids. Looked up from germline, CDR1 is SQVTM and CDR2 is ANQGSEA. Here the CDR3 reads CSVRASGIYEQYF.

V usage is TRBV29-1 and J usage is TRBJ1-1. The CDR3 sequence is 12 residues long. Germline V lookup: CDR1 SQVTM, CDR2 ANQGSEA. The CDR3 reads CSVEDSTTEAFF.

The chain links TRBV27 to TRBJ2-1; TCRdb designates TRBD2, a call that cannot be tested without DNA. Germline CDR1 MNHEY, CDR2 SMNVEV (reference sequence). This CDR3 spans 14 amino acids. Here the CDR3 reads CASRPGLAHNEQFF.

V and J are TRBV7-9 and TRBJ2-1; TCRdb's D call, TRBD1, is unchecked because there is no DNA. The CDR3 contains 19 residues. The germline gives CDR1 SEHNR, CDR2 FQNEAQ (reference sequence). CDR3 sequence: CASSHPLSGTGNSYNEQFF.

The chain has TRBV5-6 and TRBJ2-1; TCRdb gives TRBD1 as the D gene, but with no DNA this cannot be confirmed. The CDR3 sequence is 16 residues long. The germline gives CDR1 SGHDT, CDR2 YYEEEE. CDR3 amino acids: CASSSRDRAFGNEQFF.

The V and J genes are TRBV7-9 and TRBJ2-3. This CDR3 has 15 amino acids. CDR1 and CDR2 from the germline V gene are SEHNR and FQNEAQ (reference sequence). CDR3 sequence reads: CASSLRLDYTDTQYF.

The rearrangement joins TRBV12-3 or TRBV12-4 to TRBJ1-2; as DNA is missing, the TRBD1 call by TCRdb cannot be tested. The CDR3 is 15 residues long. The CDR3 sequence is CASSPGRGLSSGYTF.

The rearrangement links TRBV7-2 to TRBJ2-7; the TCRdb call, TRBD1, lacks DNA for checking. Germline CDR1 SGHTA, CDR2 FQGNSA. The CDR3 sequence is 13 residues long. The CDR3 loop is CASLRGEGDEQYF.

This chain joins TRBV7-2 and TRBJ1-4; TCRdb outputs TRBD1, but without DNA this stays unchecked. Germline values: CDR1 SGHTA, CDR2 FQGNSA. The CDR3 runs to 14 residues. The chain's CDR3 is CASSRGGLGEKLFF.

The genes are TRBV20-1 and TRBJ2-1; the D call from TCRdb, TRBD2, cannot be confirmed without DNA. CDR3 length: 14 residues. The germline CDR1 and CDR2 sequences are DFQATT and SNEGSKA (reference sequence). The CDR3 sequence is CSARPLAGGNEQFF.

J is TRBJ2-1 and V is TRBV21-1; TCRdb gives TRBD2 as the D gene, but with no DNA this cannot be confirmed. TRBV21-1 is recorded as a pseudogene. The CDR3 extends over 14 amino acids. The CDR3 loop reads CASSQEVNYNEQFF.

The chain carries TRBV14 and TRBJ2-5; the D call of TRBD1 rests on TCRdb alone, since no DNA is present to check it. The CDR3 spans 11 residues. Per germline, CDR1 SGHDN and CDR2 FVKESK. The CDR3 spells CASGTQETQYF. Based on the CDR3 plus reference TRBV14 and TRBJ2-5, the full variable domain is EAGVTQFPSHSVIEKGQTVTLRCDPISGHDNLYWYRRVMGKEIKFLLHFVKESKQDESGMPNNRFLAERTGGTYSTLKVQPAELEDSGVYFCASGTQETQYFGPGTRLLVL.

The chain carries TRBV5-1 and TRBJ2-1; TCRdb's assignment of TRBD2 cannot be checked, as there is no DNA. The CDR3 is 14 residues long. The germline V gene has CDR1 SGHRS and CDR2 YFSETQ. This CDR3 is CASSLAQRAGEQFF.

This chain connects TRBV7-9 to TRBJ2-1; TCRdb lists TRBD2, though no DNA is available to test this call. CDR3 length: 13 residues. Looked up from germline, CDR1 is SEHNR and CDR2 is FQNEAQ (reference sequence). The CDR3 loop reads CASSAGLYNEQFF.

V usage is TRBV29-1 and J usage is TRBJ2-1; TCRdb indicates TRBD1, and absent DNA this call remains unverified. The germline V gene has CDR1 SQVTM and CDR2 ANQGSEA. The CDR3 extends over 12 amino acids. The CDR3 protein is CSAGQGLNEQFF.

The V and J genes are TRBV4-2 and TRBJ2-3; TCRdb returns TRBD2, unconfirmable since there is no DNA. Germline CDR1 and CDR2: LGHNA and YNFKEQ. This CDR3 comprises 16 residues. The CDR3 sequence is CASSASGGEPSDTQYF.

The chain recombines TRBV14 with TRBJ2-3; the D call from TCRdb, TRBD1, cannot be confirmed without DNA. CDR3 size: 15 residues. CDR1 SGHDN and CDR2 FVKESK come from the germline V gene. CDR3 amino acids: CASSGGTYSTDTQYF.

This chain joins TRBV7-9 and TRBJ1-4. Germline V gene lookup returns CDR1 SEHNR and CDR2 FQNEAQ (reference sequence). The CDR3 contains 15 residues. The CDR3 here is CASRLDRDSNEKLFF.

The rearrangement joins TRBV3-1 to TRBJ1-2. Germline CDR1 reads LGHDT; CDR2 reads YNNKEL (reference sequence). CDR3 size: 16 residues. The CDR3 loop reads CASSHEVRTIWDGYTF. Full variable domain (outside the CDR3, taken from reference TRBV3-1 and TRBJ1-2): DTAVSQTPKYLVTQMGNDKSIKCEQNLGHDTMYWYKQDSKKFLKIMFSYNNKELIINETVPNRFSPKSPDKAHLNLHINSLELGDSAVYFCASSHEVRTIWDGYTFGSGTRLTVV.

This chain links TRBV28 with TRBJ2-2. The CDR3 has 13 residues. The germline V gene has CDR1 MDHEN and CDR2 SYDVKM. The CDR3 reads CASSLRSLGELFF.

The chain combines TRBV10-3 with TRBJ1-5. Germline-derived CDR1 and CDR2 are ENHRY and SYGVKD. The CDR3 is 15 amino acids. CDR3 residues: CAISPDGFSNQPQHF.

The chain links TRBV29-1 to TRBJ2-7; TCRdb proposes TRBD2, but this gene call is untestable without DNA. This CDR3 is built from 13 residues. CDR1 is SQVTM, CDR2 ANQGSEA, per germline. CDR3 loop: CSVVPAVSYEQYF.

The CDR3 here is CASSWRGSLNTEAFF. The chain combines TRBV5-4 with TRBJ1-1. The CDR3 length is 15 residues. The germline V gene has CDR1 SGHNT and CDR2 YYREEE (reference sequence).

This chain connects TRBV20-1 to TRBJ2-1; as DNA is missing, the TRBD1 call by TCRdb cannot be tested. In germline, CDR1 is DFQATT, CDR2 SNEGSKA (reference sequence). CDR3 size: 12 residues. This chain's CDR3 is CSAPKGDREQFF.

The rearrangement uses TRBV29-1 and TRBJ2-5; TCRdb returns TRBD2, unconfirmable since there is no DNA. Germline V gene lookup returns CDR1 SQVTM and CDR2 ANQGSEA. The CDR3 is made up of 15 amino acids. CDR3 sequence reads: CSLAAEGYPQETQYF.

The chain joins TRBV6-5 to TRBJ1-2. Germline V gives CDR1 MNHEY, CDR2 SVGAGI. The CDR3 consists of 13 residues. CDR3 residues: CASSYSFGYGYTF.

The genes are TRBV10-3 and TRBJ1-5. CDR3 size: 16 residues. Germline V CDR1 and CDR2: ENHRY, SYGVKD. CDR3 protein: CAISESVGRANQPQHF.